The present T cell receptor beta chain was sequenced within a study of graft-versus-host responses after intestinal transplantation (dated by TCRdb to the early 2020s). With respect to the entire study: The transplants that recipients got were multivisceral, liver-intestinal, or isolated intestinal. Every recipient was given anti-thymocyte globulin induction, followed by roughly 3 years of maintenance tacrolimus and steroids. Bulk TCR-beta CDR3 sequencing was used to track graft-versus-host and host-versus-graft alloreactive T cell clones in the graft, circulation and bone marrow after intestinal transplantation. To identify alloreactive clones, pre-transplant mixed lymphocyte reaction products were sequenced and then compared with unstimulated pre-transplant donor and recipient T cells. The cohort enrolled 24 intestinal transplant recipients including one retransplant, and a few patients lacking pretransplant specimens were excluded. Donor T cell macrochimerism was defined as a peak of at least 4% donor T cells among recipient peripheral blood mononuclear cells. Samples from a few later patients were sequenced in-house on an Illumina MiSeq with MiXCR processing rather than by the commercial service.

What the research found in general, with its limitations: The relatively low number and heterogeneity of intestinal transplant patients limited the conclusions. In patients with donor T cell macrochimerism, the allografts had high GvH to HvG T cell clonal ratios. Early after transplant, declines in HvG clones were associated with peak levels of circulating GvH clones. GvH clones were detected in recipient bone marrow, and some of these GvH clones were observed earlier in ileal mucosa or blood, consistent with an intestinal mucosal origin.

Library creation used the immunoSEQ multiplex PCR assay. High-throughput TCR-beta CDR3 sequencing of genomic DNA from most patients was performed by Adaptive Biotechnologies. The authors' analysis ran thus. TCR sequencing data for over 15 patients were retrieved from Adaptive's ImmunoSEQ software; three other patients were processed with MiXCR and VDJtools. CDR3 nucleotide sequences shared by donor and recipient were removed because the origin of these sequences could not be assigned. At least 2-fold expansion over unstimulated cells and a minimum CFSE-low frequency of 0.002% (template counts) or 0.001% (read counts) were required for clones to be classified as alloreactive. Clones detected in sequenced pre-transplant spleen, lymph node, or MLR CFSE-low populations of the donor or recipient were defined as mappable. Cumulative frequency of alloreactive clones was calculated as a percentage of all sequences weighted by copy number. What TCRdb holds here is the immuneACCESS table cut down to in-frame rearrangements. Part of the clones is not present; checked against another copy, under half of the missing clones reflect an unresolved V gene, and the others are unexplained. V and J calls plus clone size are reproduced from that table; the DNA served to infer D and trimming. The sample table records around 17,000 clones; approximately 86% of these occur just once. The ten largest clonotypes hold more than 5% of the sample.

Intraepithelial and lamina propria lymphocytes were isolated from graft specimens using dithiothreitol, EDTA incubations and collagenase D digestion. Serial intestinal graft biopsy specimens collected up to 600 days after transplant underwent bulk TCR-beta sequencing. Taken from the germline V gene, the CDR1 and CDR2 loops are MDHEN and SYDVKM. The CDR3 sequence holds 12 residues, the cysteine and phenylalanine included. Of all the DNA, just the CDR3 is kept, 36 bases in frame from base 1. The germline ends are 11 bases apart after V is trimmed by 8 bases and J by 4 bases. About this clone itself: Its cognate antigen has yet to be identified. Base qualities are not provided; no much larger clone lies one nucleotide away.

Sequencing used ileum tissue, obtained 17 days after transplant. This sequence uses TRBV28 and TRBJ1-2; the D gene cannot be named for sure. The TCR originated in a human patient who received an intestinal transplant, so some T cells may come from the graft donor. The DNA sequence follows: TGTGCCAGCGGGGATCAGCCCTATGGCTACACCTTC. This translates into CASGDQPYGYTF.